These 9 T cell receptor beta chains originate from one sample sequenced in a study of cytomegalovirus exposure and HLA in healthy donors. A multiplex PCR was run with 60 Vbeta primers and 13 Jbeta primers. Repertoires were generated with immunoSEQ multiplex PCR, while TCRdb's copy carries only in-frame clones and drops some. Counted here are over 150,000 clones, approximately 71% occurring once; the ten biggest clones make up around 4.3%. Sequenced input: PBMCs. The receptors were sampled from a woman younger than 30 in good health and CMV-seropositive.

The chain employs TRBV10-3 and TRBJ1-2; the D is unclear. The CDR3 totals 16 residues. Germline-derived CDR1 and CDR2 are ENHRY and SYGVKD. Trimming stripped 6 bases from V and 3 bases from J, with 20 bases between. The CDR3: CAIRDPGGLSDYGYTF. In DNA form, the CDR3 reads TGTGCCATCAGAGACCCAGGAGGTTTATCGGACTATGGCTACACCTTC.

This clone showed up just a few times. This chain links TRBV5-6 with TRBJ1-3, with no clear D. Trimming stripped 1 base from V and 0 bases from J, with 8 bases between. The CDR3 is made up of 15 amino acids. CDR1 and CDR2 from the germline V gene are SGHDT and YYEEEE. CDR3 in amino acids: CASSLIQSSGNTIYF. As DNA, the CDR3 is TGTGCCAGCAGCTTGATCCAGTCCTCTGGAAACACCATATATTTT.

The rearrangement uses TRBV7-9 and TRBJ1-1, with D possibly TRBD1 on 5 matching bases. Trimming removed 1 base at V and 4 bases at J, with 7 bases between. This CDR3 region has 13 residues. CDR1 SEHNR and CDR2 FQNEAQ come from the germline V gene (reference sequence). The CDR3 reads CASSLGQGTEAFF. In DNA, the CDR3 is TGTGCCAGCAGCTTAGGGCAGGGCACTGAAGCTTTCTTT.

CDR3 region: CASSLGWTLTEAFF. Written as DNA, the CDR3 is TGTGCCAGCAGCTTAGGGTGGACATTGACTGAAGCTTTCTTT. The V and J genes are TRBV7-8 and TRBJ1-1; D may be TRBD1 (5 bases). The V and J ends lost 1 base and 5 bases respectively, with 11 bases between them. The CDR3 length is 14 residues. The germline CDR1 and CDR2 sequences are SGHVS and FQNEAQ.

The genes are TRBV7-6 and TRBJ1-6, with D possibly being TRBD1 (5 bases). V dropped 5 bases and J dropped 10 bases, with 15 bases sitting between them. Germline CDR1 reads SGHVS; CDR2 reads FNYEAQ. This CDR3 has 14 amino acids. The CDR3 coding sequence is TGTGCCAGCAGCCCATTGGGGCAGGGATCACCCCTCCACTTT. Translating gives CASSPLGQGSPLHF.

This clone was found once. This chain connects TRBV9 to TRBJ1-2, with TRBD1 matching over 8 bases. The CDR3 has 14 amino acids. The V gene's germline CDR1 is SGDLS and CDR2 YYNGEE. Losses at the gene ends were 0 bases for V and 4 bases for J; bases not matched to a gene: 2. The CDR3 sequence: CASSVAGGGYGYTF. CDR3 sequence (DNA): TGTGCCAGCAGCGTAGCAGGGGGCGGCTATGGCTACACCTTC.

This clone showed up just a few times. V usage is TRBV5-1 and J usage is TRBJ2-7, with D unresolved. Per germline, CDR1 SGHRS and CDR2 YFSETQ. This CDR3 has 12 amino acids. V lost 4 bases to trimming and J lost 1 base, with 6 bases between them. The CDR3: CASSLRSYEQYF. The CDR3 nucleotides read TGCGCCAGCAGCCTCCGGTCCTACGAGCAGTACTTC. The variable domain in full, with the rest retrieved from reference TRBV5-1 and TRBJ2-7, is KAGVTQTPRYLIKTRGQQVTLSCSPISGHRSVSWYQQTPGQGLQFLFEYFSETQRNKGNFPGRFSGRQFSNSRSEMNVSTLELGDSALYLCASSLRSYEQYFGPGTRLTVT.

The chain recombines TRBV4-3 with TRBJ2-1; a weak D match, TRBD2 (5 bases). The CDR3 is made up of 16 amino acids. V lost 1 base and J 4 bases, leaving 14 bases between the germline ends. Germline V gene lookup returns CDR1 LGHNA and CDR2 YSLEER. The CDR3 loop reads CASSQGVAGGYNEQFF. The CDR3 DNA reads TGCGCCAGCAGCCAAGGGGTGGCAGGAGGTTACAATGAGCAGTTCTTC.

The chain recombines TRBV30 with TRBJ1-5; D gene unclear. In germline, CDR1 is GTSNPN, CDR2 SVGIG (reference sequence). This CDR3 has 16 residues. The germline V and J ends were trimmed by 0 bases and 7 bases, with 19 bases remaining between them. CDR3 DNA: TGTGCCTGGAGTGTAATCACTAACGGCCGTGTCCAGCCCCAGCATTTT. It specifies CAWSVITNGRVQPQHF. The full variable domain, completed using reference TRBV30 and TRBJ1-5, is SQTIHQWPATLVQPVGSPLSLECTVEGTSNPNLYWYRQAAGRGLQLLFYSVGIGQISSEVPQNLSASRPQDRQFILSSKKLLLSDSGFYLCAWSVITNGRVQPQHFGDGTRLSIL.